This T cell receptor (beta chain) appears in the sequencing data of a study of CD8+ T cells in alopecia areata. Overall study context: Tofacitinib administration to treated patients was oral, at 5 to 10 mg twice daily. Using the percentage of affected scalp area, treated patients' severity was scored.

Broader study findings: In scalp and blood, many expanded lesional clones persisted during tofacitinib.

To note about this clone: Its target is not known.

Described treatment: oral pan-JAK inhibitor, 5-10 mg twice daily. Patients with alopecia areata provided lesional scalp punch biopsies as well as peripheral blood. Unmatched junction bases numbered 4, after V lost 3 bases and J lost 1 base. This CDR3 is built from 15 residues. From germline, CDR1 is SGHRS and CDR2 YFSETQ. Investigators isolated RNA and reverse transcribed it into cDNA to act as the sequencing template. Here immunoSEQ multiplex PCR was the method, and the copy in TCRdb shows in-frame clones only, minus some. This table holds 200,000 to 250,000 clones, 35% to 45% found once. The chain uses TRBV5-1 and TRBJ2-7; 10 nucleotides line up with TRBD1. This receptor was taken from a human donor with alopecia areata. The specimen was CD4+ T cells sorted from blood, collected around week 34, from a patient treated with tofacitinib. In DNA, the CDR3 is TGCGCCAGCAGCTCGCCGGGACAGGGGTCCTACGAGCAGTACTTC. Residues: CASSSPGQGSYEQYF.